This T cell receptor beta chain was obtained from a study of vaccination and CD4 T cells after COVID-19. Background on the study: Cultures that served as controls received a CEFX pool, an HIV-1 Nef pool, or no peptide.

This clonotype was seen a single time. Its antigen is as yet unknown. Treatment noted: roughly nine-day PBMC culture with coronavirus spike peptide pools or control peptides (ViraFEST assay). Positive PCR tests dated from March to December 2020, predating US Alpha, Beta and Delta variants. This CDR3 contains 12 residues. With the Oncomine TCR Beta short-read assay, DNA from cultured CD4+ T cells was sequenced. From cultured CD4+ T cells, genomic DNA was extracted. TCRdb fed the PCR reads into MiXCR, producing one record per CDR3 protein. The data contain roughly 13,000 distinct CDR3 sequences, less than 75% of them seen just once; the ten biggest clones take up over 10%.

J is TRBJ2-7 and V is TRBV21-1; the table's D call, TRBD1, was not checked against the DNA. TRBV21-1 represents a pseudogene. The TCR was taken from a human donor who had recovered from COVID-19. Specimen: CD4+ T cells from blood, cultured in vitro. The CDR3 DNA follows: TGTGCCAGCAATCGGGACATCCACGAGCAGTACTTC. Encoded protein: CASNRDIHEQYF.